The following is a T cell receptor beta chain sequence with its context. The CDR3 is 12 residues long. V lost 0 bases to trimming and J lost 11 bases, with 10 bases between them. The germline CDR1 and CDR2 sequences are LGHDT and YNNKEL (reference sequence). These data originate in a study of control samples from healthy donors and cancer patients. The method was immunoSEQ multiplex PCR; TCRdb's version includes in-frame clones alone and lacks a portion of them. The repertoire holds 130,000 to 150,000 clones, approximately 93% seen once, with around 5.4% in the top ten. This clonotype originated in a young man in good health. The chain joins TRBV3-1 (or the pseudogene TRBV3-2) to TRBJ1-1; D gene uncertain. Sequencing was carried out using blood. The CDR3 reads CASSQDKGSAFF. DNA for the CDR3: TGTGCCAGCAGCCAAGATAAGGGTTCGGCTTTCTTT.